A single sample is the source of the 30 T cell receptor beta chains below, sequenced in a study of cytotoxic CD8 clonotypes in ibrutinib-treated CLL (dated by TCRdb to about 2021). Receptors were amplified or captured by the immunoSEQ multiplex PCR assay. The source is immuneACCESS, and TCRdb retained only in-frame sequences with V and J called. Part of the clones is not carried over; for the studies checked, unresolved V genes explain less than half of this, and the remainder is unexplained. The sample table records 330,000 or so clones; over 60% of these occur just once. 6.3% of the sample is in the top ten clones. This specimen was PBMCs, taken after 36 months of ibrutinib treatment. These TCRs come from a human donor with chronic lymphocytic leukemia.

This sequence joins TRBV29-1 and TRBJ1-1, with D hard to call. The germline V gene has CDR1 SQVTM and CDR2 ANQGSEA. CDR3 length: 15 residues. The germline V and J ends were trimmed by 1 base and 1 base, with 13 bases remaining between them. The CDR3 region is CSVEAERKTNTEAFF. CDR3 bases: TGCAGCGTTGAAGCTGAACGCAAGACGAACACTGAAGCTTTCTTT.

CDR3 protein: CASSPGPRSYNEQFF. The CDR3 bases are TGCGCCAGCAGTCCGGGACCCCGCTCCTACAATGAGCAGTTCTTC. The chain couples TRBV5-1 to TRBJ2-1; D possibly matches TRBD1 or TRBD2 (5 bases each). Trimming pared 5 bases from V and 0 bases from J, leaving 12 bases between. In germline, CDR1 is SGHRS, CDR2 YFSETQ. The CDR3 is made up of 15 amino acids.

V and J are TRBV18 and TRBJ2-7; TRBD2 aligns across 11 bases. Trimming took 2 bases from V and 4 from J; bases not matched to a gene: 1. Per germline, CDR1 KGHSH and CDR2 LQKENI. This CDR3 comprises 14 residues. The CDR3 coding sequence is TGTGCCAGCTCACCAGGACTAGCGGGTTACGAGCAGTACTTC. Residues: CASSPGLAGYEQYF.

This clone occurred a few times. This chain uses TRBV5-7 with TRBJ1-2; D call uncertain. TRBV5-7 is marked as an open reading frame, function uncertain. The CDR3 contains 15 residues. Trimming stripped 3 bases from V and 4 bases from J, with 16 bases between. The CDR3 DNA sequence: TGTGCCAGCAGCTCACCAAGGGCGGACCGCTATGGCTACACCTTC. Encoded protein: CASSSPRADRYGYTF.

The CDR3 coding sequence is TGCGCCAGCCGTACGACCGGCCGGGACAGGGAATACAATGAGCAGTTCTTC. It specifies CASRTTGRDREYNEQFF. This sequence joins TRBV5-1 and TRBJ2-1; TRBD1 matches 9 bases. V lost 7 bases, J lost 4 bases, and 15 bases stayed unmatched. This CDR3 is built from 17 residues. Germline CDR1 is SGHRS and CDR2 is YFSETQ.

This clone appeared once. Here the CDR3 reads CASSQFRLSYEQYF. The CDR3 DNA reads as TGTGCCAGCAGCCAATTCAGACTCTCCTACGAGCAGTACTTC. This chain links TRBV14 with TRBJ2-7, with D hard to call. Germline values: CDR1 SGHDN, CDR2 FVKESK. The CDR3 consists of 14 residues. Trimming stripped 2 bases from V and 0 bases from J, with 8 bases between.

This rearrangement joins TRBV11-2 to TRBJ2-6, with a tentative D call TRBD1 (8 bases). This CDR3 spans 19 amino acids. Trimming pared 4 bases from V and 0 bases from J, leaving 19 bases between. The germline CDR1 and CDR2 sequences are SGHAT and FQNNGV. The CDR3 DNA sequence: TGTGCCAGCAGCTCGATCGGGAGGACAGGGAGCTCTGGGGCCAACGTCCTGACTTTC. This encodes CASSSIGRTGSSGANVLTF. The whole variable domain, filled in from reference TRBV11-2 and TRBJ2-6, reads EAGVAQSPRYKIIEKRQSVAFWCNPISGHATLYWYQQILGQGPKLLIQFQNNGVVDDSQLPKDRFSAERLKGVDSTLKIQPAKLEDSAVYLCASSSIGRTGSSGANVLTFGAGSRLTVL.

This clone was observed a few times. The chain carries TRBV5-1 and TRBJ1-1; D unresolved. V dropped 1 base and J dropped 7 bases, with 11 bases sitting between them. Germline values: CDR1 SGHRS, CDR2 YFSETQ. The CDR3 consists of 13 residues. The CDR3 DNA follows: TGCGCCAGCAGCTTGTCGGGGTTCGTTGAAGCTTTCTTT. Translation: CASSLSGFVEAFF. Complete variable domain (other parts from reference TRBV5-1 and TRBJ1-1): KAGVTQTPRYLIKTRGQQVTLSCSPISGHRSVSWYQQTPGQGLQFLFEYFSETQRNKGNFPGRFSGRQFSNSRSEMNVSTLELGDSALYLCASSLSGFVEAFFGQGTRLTVV.

CDR3 nucleotide sequence: TGTGCCAGCGTCGGACAAGGAGGGTCAGATACGCAGTATTTT. This translates into CASVGQGGSDTQYF. The chain joins TRBV6-1 to TRBJ2-3; D might be TRBD2 (6 bases). The V and J ends lost 8 bases and 4 bases respectively, with 16 bases between them. The CDR3 is 14 residues long. CDR1 and CDR2 (germline): MNHNS, SASEGT.

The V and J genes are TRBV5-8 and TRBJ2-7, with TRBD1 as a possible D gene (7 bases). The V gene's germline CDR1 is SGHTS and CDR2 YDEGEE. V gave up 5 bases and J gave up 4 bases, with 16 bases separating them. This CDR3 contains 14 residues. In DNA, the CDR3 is TGTGCCAGCAGTCGTCAGGGGGACTTGTACGAGCAGTACTTC. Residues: CASSRQGDLYEQYF.

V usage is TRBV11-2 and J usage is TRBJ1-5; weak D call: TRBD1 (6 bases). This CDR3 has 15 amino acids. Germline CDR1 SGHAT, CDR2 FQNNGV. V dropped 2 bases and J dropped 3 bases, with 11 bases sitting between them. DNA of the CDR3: TGTGCCAGCAGCTTAACAGGGTCAGCCAATCAGCCCCAGCATTTT. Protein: CASSLTGSANQPQHF.

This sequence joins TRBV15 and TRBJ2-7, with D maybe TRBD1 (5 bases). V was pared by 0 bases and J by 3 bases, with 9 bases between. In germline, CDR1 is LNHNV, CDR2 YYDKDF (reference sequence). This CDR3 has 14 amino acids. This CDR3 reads CATSRDSQGYEQYF. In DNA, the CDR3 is TGTGCCACCAGCAGAGATAGCCAGGGCTACGAGCAGTACTTC.

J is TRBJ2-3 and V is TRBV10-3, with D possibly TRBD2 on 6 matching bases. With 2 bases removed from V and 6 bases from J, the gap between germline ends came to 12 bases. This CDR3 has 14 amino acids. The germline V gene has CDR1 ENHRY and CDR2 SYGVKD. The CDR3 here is CAISEIGAGDTQYF. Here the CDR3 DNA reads TGTGCCATCAGTGAGATTGGGGCGGGGGATACGCAGTATTTT.

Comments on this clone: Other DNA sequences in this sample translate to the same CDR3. CDR3 loop: CASSLGQGSYEQYF. The CDR3 nucleotides read TGCGCCAGCAGCTTGGGACAGGGCTCCTACGAGCAGTACTTC. J is TRBJ2-7 and V is TRBV5-1, with 7 positions matching TRBD1. Trimming cost V 0 bases and J 0 bases; bases outside gene matches: 0. This CDR3 is 14 amino acids long. Germline assignment: CDR1 SGHRS and CDR2 YFSETQ.

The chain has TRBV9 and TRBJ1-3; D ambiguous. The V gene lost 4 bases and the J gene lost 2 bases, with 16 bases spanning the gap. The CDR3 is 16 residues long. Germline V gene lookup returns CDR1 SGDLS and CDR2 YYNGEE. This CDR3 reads CASSPTHGGAGNTIYF. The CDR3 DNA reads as TGTGCCAGCAGCCCAACACACGGCGGGGCTGGAAACACCATATATTTT. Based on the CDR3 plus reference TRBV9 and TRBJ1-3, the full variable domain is DSGVTQTPKHLITATGQRVTLRCSPRSGDLSVYWYQQSLDQGLQFLIQYYNGEERAKGNILERFSAQQFPDLHSELNLSSLELGDSALYFCASSPTHGGAGNTIYFGEGSWLTVV.

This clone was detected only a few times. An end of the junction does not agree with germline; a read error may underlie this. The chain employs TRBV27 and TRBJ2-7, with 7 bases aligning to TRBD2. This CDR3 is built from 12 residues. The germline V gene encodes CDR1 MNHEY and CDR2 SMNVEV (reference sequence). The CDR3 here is CASSLGGSEQYF. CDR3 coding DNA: TGTGCCAGTAGTTTAGGCGGGAGCGAGCAGTACTTC.

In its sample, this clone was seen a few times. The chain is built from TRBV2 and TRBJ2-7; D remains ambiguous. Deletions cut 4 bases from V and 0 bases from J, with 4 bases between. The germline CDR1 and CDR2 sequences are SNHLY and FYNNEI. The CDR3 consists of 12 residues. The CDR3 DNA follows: TGTGCCAGCAGTGCGTTCTCCTACGAGCAGTACTTC. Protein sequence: CASSAFSYEQYF.

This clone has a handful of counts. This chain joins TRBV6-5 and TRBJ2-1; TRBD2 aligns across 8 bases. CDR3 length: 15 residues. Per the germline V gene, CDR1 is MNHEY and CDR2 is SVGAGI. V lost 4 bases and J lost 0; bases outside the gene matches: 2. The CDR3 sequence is CASSFGTSSYNEQFF. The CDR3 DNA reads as TGTGCCAGCAGTTTCGGGACTAGCTCCTACAATGAGCAGTTCTTC.

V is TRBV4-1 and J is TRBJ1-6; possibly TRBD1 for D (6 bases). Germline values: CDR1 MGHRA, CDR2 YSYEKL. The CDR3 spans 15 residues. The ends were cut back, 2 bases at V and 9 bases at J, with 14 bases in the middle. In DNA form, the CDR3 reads TGCGCCAGCAGCCAAATAACAGGGATTGGTTCACCCCTCCACTTT. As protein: CASSQITGIGSPLHF.

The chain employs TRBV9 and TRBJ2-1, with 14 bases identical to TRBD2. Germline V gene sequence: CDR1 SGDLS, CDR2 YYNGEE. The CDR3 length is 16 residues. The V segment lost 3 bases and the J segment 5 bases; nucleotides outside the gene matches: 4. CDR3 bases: TGTGCCAGCAGCGGGGGACTAGCGGGAGTCGACAATGAGCAGTTCTTC. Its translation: CASSGGLAGVDNEQFF.

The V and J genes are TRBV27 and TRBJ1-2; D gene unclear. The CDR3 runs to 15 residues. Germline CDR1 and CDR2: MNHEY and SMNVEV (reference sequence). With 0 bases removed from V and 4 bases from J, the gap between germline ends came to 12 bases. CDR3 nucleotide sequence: TGTGCCAGCAGTTTATCGGCGGGAGGGATCTATGGCTACACCTTC. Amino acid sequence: CASSLSAGGIYGYTF.

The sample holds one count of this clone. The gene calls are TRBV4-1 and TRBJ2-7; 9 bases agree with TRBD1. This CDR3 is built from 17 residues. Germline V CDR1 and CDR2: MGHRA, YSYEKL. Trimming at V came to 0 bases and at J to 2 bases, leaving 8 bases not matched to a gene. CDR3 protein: CASSQDSQGAGAYEQYF. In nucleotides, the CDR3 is TGCGCCAGCAGCCAAGATTCACAGGGGGCCGGCGCCTACGAGCAGTACTTC.

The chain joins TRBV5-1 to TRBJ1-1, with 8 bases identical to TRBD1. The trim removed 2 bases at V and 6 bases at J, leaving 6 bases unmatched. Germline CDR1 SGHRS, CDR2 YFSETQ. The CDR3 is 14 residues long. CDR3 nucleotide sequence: TGCGCCAGCAGCTTACTCCAGGGGGCTCCTGAAGCTTTCTTT. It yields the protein CASSLLQGAPEAFF.

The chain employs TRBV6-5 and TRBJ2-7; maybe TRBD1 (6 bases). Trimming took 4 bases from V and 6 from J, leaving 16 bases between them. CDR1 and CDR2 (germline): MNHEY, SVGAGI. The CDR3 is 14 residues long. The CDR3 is CASSSLLSGVEQYF. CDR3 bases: TGTGCCAGCAGTTCCCTCCTTTCAGGGGTCGAGCAGTACTTC.

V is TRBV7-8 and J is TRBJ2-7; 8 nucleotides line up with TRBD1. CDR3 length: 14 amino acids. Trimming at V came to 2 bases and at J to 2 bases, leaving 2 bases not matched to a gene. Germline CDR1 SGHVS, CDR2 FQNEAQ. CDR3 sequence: CASSLTTGAYEQYF. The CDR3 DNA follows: TGTGCCAGCAGCTTAACGACAGGGGCCTACGAGCAGTACTTC. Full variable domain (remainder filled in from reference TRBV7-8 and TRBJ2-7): GAGVSQSPRYKVAKRGQDVALRCDPISGHVSLFWYQQALGQGPEFLTYFQNEAQLDKSGLPSDRFFAERPEGSVSTLKIQRTQQEDSAVYLCASSLTTGAYEQYFGPGTRLTVT.

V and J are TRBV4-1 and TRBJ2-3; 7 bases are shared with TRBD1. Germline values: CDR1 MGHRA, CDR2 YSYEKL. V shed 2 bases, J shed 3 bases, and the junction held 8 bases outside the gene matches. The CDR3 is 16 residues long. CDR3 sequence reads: CASSQPGQWTTDTQYF. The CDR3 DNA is TGCGCCAGCAGCCAACCGGGACAGTGGACGACAGATACGCAGTATTTT.

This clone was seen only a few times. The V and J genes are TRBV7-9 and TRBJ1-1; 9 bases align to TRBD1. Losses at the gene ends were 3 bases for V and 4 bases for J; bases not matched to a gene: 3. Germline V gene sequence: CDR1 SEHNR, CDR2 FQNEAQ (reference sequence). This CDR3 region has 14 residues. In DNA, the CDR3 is TGTGCCAGCAGCTTCACAGGGGGCCGCACTGAAGCTTTCTTT. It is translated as CASSFTGGRTEAFF.

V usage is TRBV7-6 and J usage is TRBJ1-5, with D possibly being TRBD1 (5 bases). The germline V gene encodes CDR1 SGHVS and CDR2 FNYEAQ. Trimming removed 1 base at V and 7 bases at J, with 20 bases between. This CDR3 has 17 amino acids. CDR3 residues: CASSLGGRGWGIQPQHF. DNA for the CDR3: TGTGCCAGCAGCTTAGGGGGTCGGGGATGGGGCATCCAGCCCCAGCATTTT. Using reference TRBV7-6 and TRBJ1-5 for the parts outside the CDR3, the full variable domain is GAGVSQSPRYKVTKRGQDVALRCDPISGHVSLYWYRQALGQGPEFLTYFNYEAQQDKSGLPNDRFSAERPEGSISTLTIQRTEQRDSAMYRCASSLGGRGWGIQPQHFGDGTRLSIL.

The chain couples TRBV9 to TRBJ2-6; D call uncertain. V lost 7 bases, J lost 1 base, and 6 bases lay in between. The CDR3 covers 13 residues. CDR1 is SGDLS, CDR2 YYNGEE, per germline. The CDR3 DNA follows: TGTGCCAGCCGGAAATCTGGGGCCAACGTCCTGACTTTC. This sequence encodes CASRKSGANVLTF.

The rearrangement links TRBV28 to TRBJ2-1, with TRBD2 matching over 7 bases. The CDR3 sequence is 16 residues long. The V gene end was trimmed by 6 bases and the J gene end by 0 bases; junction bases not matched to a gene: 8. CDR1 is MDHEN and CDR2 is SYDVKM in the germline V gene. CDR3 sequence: CASRSLAESSYNEQFF. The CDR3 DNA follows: TGTGCCAGCAGGTCCCTAGCGGAATCCTCCTACAATGAGCAGTTCTTC.